The rows below give T cell receptor beta chains drawn from one sample of a study of regulatory T cells in long-lasting Graves disease. TCRdb itself ran the multiplex PCR reads through MiXCR, one entry per CDR3 protein. The table includes some 410,000 distinct CDR3 sequences, around 15% detected once. The same sample was also used in a study of T cells in Graves' hyperthyroidism and ophthalmopathy.

Sequenced material: peripheral blood mononuclear cells (PBMCs), taken at new diagnosis, from a patient treated with antithyroid drugs. The source is a woman in her twenties or thirties with Graves disease. Both conserved end residues are part of each CDR3. A D gene is named only where the DNA matches it firmly. Clone size appears in some rows only: once, few, many, or a class for an expanded clone.

15	many	TRBJ1-2	TRBV5-1	-	TGCGCCAGCAGTAAAAGATACAGCCGTATCTATGGCTACACCTTC	CASSKRYSRIYGYTF
13	-	TRBJ2-1	TRBV9	-	TGTGCCAGCAGCGTAGTTGCGGGACTGGAGCAGTTCTTC	CASSVVAGLEQFF
19	many	TRBJ2-2	TRBV6-2/TRBV6-3	TRBD2	TGTGCCAGCAGTTCCGCCCGACGACTAGCGGGCGTTAACACCGGGGAGCTGTTTTTT	CASSSARRLAGVNTGELFF
16	-	TRBJ1-3	TRBV6-1	-	TGTGCCAGCAGTGTTAGCTTCGGCGGCTGGGAAAACACCATATATTTT	CASSVSFGGWENTIYF
14	many	TRBJ2-5	TRBV12-3/TRBV12-4	-	TGTGCCAGCAGTTTAAGGAGGGGTTCAGAGACCCAGTACTTC	CASSLRRGSETQYF
18	many	TRBJ1-2	TRBV10-3	-	TGTGCCATCAGTTCCAGCCCCGGGGTTCCAGCCTCTAACTATGGCTACACCTTC	CAISSSPGVPASNYGYTF
20	few	TRBJ2-3	TRBV5-5	TRBD2	TGTGCCAGCAGCTTCTCTAGCGGGAGGGTTGCCATAAAATTCACAGATACGCAGTATTTT	CASSFSSGRVAIKFTDTQYF
13	-	TRBJ2-1	TRBV14	TRBD2	TGTGCCAGCAGTCGGCGGGAGTTCTCTGAGCAGTTCTTC	CASSRREFSEQFF
17	-	TRBJ2-5	TRBV6-1	TRBD1	TGTGCCAGCAGTCCGACGGGGCAGGGGGTAGTTCGGGAGACCCAGTACTTC	CASSPTGQGVVRETQYF
14	few	TRBJ2-1	TRBV11-2	-	TGTGCCAGCAGATCCCTCCGGGGCATATATGAGCAGTTCTTC	CASRSLRGIYEQFF
15	many	TRBJ1-1	TRBV4-1	-	TGCGCCAGCAGCCAAGAGGTACTTTTGAACACTGAAGCTTTCTTT	CASSQEVLLNTEAFF
15	few	TRBJ1-2	TRBV6-5	-	TGTGCCAGCAGTTACTCGAGGGCGGGGGCTAGTGGCTACACCTTC	CASSYSRAGASGYTF
13	many	TRBJ2-1	TRBV3-1	TRBD1	TGTGCCAGCAGCCAGGCCGACAGGGGTGAGCAGTTCTTC	CASSQADRGEQFF
16	-	TRBJ2-3	TRBV9	TRBD2	TGTGCCAGCAGCCCCCGACCTGCGGGAGATGGGGATACGCAGTATTTT	CASSPRPAGDGDTQYF
14	many	TRBJ2-5	TRBV6-2/TRBV6-3	-	TGTGCCAGCACGGACGGGGGATCCCAAGAGACCCAGTACTTC	CASTDGGSQETQYF
12	many	TRBJ1-2	TRBV30	TRBD1	TGTGCCTGGACGGGACAGCTCTATGGCTACACCTTC	CAWTGQLYGYTF
17	-	TRBJ2-3	TRBV6-1	TRBD1	TGTGCCAGCCTTGCGATGCGACAGGGGGCGTTGACAGATACGCAGTATTTT	CASLAMRQGALTDTQYF
15	few	TRBJ2-2	TRBV19	-	TGTGCCACTGGATCGACCCGAAGGGACACCGGGGAGCTGTTTTTT	CATGSTRRDTGELFF
14	-	TRBJ2-2	TRBV6-1	TRBD1	TGTGCCAGCAGGGGGGGACAGGACACCGGGGAGCTGTTTTTT	CASRGGQDTGELFF
15	many	TRBJ2-7	TRBV6-1	TRBD1	TGTGCCAGCACCCAGGGGGGACAGGGAACCTACGAGCAGTACTTC	CASTQGGQGTYEQYF
13	-	TRBJ2-1	TRBV10-3	-	TGTGCCATCATGTCCGGGAGCAGCAATGAGCAGTTCTTC	CAIMSGSSNEQFF
17	many	TRBJ2-5	TRBV20-1	TRBD2	TGCAGTGCTAGAACCCTCTTTACTAGCGGGAGCGGGGAGACCCAGTACTTC	CSARTLFTSGSGETQYF
14	few	TRBJ1-2	TRBV6-5	-	TGTGCCAGCAGTTACTCGAAACCCATATATGGCTACACCTTC	CASSYSKPIYGYTF
14	many	TRBJ2-2	TRBV28	-	TGTGCCAGCAGAAGGGGGTACTTTTCCGGGGAGCTGTTTTTT	CASRRGYFSGELFF
15	many	TRBJ1-2	TRBV27	-	TGTGCCAGCGCCAACGTGGCACCTACGGACTATGGCTACACCTTC	CASANVAPTDYGYTF